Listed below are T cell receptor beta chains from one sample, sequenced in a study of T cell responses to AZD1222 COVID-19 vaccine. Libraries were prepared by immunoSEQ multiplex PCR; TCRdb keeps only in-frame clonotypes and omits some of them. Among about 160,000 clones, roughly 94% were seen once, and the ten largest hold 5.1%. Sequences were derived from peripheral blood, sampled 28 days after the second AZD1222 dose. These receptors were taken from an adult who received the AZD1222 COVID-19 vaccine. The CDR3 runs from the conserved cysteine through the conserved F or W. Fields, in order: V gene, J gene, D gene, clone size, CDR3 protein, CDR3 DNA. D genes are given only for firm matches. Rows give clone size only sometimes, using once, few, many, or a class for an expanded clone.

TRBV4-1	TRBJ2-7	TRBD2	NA	CASSPSGGSYEQYF	TGCGCCAGCAGCCCTAGCGGAGGGTCCTACGAGCAGTACTTC
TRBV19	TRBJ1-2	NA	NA	CASSTPGHLKGYTF	TGTGCCAGTAGTACTCCGGGACACTTGAAGGGCTACACCTTC
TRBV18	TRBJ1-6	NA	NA	CASSVQGNNSPLHF	TGTGCCAGCTCCGTACAGGGTAATAATTCACCCCTCCACTTT
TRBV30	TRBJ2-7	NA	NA	CAWSLRSSYEQYF	TGTGCCTGGAGCCTGAGGAGCTCCTACGAGCAGTACTTC
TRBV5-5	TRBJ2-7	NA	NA	CASSSGTPKTGLTYEQYF	TGTGCCAGCAGCTCCGGGACTCCGAAGACCGGACTAACCTACGAGCAGTACTTC
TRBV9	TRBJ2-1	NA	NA	CASSVAARESNEQFF	TGTGCCAGCAGCGTAGCAGCTAGAGAATCTAATGAGCAGTTCTTC
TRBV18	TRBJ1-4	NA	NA	CASSPNQAQGWRPNEKLFF	TGTGCCAGCTCACCTAACCAGGCACAGGGCTGGAGACCTAATGAAAAACTGTTTTTT
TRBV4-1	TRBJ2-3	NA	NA	CASSQGRFGGRGADTQYF	TGCGCCAGCAGCCAAGGAAGATTCGGCGGCCGAGGGGCAGATACGCAGTATTTT
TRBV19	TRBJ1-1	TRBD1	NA	CASSRTPGRGIGEAFF	TGTGCCAGTAGTAGGACCCCCGGCAGGGGGATTGGTGAAGCTTTCTTT
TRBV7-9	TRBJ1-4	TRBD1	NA	CASSPKQTGLEKLFF	TGTGCCAGCAGCCCCAAGCAGACAGGGCTGGAAAAACTGTTTTTT
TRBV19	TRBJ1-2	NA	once	CASSMGPMYGYTF	TGTGCCAGTAGTATGGGGCCGATGTATGGCTACACCTTC
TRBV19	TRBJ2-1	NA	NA	CASSMGTISVGNQFF	TGTGCCAGTAGTATGGGGACGATTTCAGTTGGAAACCAGTTCTTC
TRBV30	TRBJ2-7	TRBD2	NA	CAWSPLGLRLYEQYF	TGTGCCTGGAGCCCGTTGGGACTACGACTCTACGAGCAGTACTTC
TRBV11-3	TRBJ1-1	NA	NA	CASSLRENTEAFF	TGTGCCAGCAGCTTAAGGGAGAACACTGAAGCTTTCTTT
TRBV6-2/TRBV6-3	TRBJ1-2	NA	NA	CASSSLDRITNYGYTF	TGTGCCAGCAGTTCCCTCGACAGGATAACTAACTATGGCTACACCTTC
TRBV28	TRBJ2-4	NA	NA	CASSLRQSSEAKNIQYF	TGTGCCAGCAGTTTACGACAGTCCTCGGAGGCCAAAAACATTCAGTACTTC
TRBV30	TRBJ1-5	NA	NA	CAWQETANQPQHF	TGTGCCTGGCAGGAGACGGCGAATCAGCCCCAGCATTTT
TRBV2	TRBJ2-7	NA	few	CASSNGQSTEQYF	TGTGCCAGCAGCAACGGACAATCCACCGAGCAGTACTTC
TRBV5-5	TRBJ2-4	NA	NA	CASSPLLSTTGQYF	TGTGCCAGCAGCCCCTTGCTGTCAACGACTGGACAGTACTTC
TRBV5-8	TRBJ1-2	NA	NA	CASDGADLDYGYTF	TGTGCCTCCGATGGGGCAGACTTGGACTATGGCTACACCTTC
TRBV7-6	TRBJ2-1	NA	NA	CASSSSYFNEQFF	TGTGCCAGCAGCTCCTCGTACTTCAATGAGCAGTTCTTC
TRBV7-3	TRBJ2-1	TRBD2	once	CASSFAPTGTIGREQFF	TGTGCCAGCAGCTTCGCCCCAACCGGGACTATTGGCCGTGAGCAGTTCTTC
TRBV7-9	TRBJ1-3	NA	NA	CASSSPRDIGNTIYF	TGTGCCAGCAGCTCCCCCCGGGATATTGGAAACACCATATATTTT
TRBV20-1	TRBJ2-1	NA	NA	CSAPDHNEQFF	TGCAGTGCCCCGGACCACAATGAGCAGTTCTTC
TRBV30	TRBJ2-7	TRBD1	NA	CAWNRLQGVEYF	TGTGCCTGGAACCGCCTTCAGGGGGTGGAGTACTTC
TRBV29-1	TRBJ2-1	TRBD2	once	CSGLGLAGEILF	TGCAGCGGCCTCGGACTAGCGGGAGAAATTCTCTTC
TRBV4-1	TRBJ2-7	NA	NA	CASSQRGGDYEQYF	TGCGCCAGCAGCCAACGGGGCGGGGACTACGAGCAGTACTTC
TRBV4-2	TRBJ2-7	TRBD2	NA	CASSQGTAGEQYF	TGTGCCAGCAGCCAAGGAACAGCGGGGGAGCAGTACTTC
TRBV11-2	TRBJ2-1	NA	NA	CASSNLRAVSYNEQFF	TGTGCCAGCAGCAACCTTCGGGCGGTCTCCTACAATGAGCAGTTCTTC
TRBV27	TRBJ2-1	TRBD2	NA	CASSSGLAGAQYNEQFF	TGTGCCAGCAGTTCGGGACTAGCGGGAGCCCAATACAATGAGCAGTTCTTC
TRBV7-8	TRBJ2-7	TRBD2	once	CASSLEAGVAYEQYF	TGTGCCAGCAGCTTAGAGGCGGGAGTGGCCTACGAGCAGTACTTC
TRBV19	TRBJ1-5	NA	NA	CASSISQADQPQHF	TGTGCCAGTAGTATCAGTCAGGCGGATCAGCCCCAGCATTTT
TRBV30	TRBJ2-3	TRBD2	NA	CAWSRLAGGTDTQYF	TGTGCCTGGAGTCGACTAGCGGGAGGTACAGATACGCAGTATTTT
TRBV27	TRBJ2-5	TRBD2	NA	CASSQRSGTSAHF	TGTGCCAGCAGTCAGCGGAGCGGGACTAGCGCCCACTTC
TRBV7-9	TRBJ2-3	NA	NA	CASTIDPDTQYF	TGTGCCAGCACCATTGACCCAGATACGCAGTATTTT
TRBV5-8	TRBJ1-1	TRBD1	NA	CASSQGQGASSTEAFF	TGTGCCAGCAGCCAGGGACAGGGGGCTAGTTCCACTGAAGCTTTCTTT
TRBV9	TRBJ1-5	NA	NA	CASSVGGESNQPQHF	TGTGCCAGCAGCGTAGGGGGAGAGAGCAATCAGCCCCAGCATTTT
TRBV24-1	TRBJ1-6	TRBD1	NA	CATSAPGQGMGYNSPLHF	TGTGCCACCAGTGCCCCGGGACAGGGTATGGGCTATAATTCACCCCTCCACTTT
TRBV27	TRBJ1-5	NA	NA	CASRQGNQPQHF	TGTGCCAGCCGCCAGGGGAATCAGCCCCAGCATTTT
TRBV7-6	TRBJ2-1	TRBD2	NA	CASSPGLAGNLYNEQFF	TGTGCCAGCAGCCCCGGACTAGCGGGAAACCTTTACAATGAGCAGTTCTTC
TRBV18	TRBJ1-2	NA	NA	CASSLRTATSF	TGTGCCAGCTCCCTGAGGACAGCTACCTCCTTC
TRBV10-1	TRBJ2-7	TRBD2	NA	CASSELWERENYEQYF	TGCGCCAGCAGTGAGCTCTGGGAGCGGGAGAACTACGAGCAGTACTTC
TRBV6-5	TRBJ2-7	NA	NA	CASHGTVYEQYF	TGTGCCAGTCACGGGACTGTATACGAGCAGTACTTC
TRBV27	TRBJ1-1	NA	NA	CASSRLLDPNTEAFF	TGTGCCAGCAGCCGCTTGTTAGACCCGAACACTGAAGCTTTCTTT
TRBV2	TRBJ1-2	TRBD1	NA	CASSYGQGANGYTF	TGTGCCAGCAGCTATGGACAGGGGGCAAATGGCTACACCTTC
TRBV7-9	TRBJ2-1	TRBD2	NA	CASSLVAGGRTQFF	TGTGCCAGCAGCTTAGTAGCGGGAGGACGGACGCAGTTCTTC
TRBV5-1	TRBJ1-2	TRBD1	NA	CASSRGREGYTF	TGCGCCAGTTCGAGGGGGCGTGAAGGCTACACCTTC
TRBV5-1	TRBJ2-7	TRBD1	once	CASSLGSGGAVEQYF	TGCGCCAGCAGCTTGGGGTCAGGGGGCGCGGTGGAGCAGTACTTC
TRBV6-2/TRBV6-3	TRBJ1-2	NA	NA	CASSLQGNYGYTF	TGTGCCAGCAGTTTGCAGGGCAACTATGGCTACACCTTC
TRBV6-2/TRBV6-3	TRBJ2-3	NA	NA	CASSYGVEGTDTQYF	TGTGCCAGCAGTTACGGAGTGGAAGGCACAGATACGCAGTATTTT
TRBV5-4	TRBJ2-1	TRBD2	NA	CASSLPGLASYNEQFF	TGTGCCAGCAGCCTCCCGGGACTAGCGTCTTACAATGAGCAGTTCTTC
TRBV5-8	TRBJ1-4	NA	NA	CASSFSRDEKLFF	TGTGCCAGCAGCTTCAGTCGGGATGAAAAACTGTTTTTT
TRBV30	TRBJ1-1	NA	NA	CAGRTLRETEAFF	TGTGCCGGGAGGACCCTTCGGGAAACTGAAGCTTTCTTT